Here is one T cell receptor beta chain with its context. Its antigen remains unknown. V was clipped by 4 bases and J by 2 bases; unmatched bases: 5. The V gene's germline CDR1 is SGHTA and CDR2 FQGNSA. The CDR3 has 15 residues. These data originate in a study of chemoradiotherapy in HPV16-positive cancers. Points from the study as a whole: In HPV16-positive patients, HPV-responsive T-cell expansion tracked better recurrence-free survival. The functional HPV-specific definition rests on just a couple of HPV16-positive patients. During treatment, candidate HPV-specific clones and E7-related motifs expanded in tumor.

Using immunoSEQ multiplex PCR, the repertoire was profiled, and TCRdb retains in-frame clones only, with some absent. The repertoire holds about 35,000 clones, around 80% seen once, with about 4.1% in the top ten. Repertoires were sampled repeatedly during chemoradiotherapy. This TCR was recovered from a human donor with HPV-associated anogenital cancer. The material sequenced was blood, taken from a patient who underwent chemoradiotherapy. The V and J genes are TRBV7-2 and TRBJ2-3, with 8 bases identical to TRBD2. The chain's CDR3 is CASSWSGGNTDTQYF. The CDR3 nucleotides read TGTGCCAGCAGCTGGAGCGGGGGAAACACAGATACGCAGTATTTT.